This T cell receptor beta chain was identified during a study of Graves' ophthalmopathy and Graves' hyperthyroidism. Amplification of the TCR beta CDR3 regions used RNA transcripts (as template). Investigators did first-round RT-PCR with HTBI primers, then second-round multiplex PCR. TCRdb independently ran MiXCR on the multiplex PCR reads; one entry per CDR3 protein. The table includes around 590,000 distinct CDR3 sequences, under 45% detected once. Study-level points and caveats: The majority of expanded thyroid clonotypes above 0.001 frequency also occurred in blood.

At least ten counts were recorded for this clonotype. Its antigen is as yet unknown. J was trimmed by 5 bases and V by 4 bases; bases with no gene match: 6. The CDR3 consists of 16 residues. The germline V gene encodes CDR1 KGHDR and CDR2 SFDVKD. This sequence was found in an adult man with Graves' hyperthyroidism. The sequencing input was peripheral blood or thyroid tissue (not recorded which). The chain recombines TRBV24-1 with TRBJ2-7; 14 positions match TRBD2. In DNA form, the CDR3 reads TGTGCCACCAGTGACCCCGGGACTAGCGGGAGAAACGAGCAGTACTTC. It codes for CATSDPGTSGRNEQYF.